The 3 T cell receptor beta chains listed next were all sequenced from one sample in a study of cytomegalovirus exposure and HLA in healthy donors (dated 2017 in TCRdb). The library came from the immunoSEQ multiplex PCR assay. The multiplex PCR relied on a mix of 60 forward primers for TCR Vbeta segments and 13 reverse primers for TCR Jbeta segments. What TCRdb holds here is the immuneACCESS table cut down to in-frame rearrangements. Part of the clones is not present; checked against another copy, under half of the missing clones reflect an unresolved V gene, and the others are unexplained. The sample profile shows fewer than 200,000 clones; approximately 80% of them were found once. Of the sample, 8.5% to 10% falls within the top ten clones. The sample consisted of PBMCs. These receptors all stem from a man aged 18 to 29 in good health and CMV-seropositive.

The CDR3 DNA reads as TGTGCCAGCTCACCGGGATCGGAGGACTATGGCTACACCTTC. Its protein product is CASSPGSEDYGYTF. This chain connects TRBV18 to TRBJ1-2; D gene ambiguous. The germline V gene has CDR1 KGHSH and CDR2 LQKENI. The CDR3 is 14 residues long. V was clipped by 3 bases and J by 3 bases, with 11 bases between them.

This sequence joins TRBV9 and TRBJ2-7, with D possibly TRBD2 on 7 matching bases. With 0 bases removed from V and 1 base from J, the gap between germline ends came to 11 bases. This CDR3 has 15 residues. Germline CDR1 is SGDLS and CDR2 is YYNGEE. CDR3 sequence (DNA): TGTGCCAGCAGCGTAGATAAGGGGGGGTCCTACGAGCAGTACTTC. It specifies CASSVDKGGSYEQYF.

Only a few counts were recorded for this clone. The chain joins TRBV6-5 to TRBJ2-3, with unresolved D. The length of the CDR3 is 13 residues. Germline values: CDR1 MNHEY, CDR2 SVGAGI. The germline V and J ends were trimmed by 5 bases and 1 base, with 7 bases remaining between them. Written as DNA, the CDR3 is TGTGCCAGCAGTAAACGGGGCACAGATACGCAGTATTTT. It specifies CASSKRGTDTQYF.